Ten or more counts support the clone carrying this TCR beta chain. CDR3 length: 13 amino acids. Germline CDR1 reads SGHNT; CDR2 reads YYREEE (reference sequence). Trimming removed 0 bases at V and 9 bases at J, with 10 bases between. This specimen comes from a study of T-cell reconstitution after alpha-beta-depleted transplantation in children. The TCRbeta library incorporated unique molecular identifiers. From the PCR reads, TCRdb called clonotypes with MiXCR, one entry per CDR3 protein. The sample shows 350,000 to 400,000 distinct CDR3 sequences, roughly 15% of them seen only once. This receptor was identified in a human donor who donated a stem cell graft to a child with Fanconi anemia. The rearrangement links TRBV5-4 to TRBJ2-1; D unclear. This specimen consisted of PBMCs, obtained from the stem cell graft. DNA for the CDR3: TGTGCCAGCAGCTTGGGGCCCGACCTTGAGCAGTTCTTC. Amino acids: CASSLGPDLEQFF.